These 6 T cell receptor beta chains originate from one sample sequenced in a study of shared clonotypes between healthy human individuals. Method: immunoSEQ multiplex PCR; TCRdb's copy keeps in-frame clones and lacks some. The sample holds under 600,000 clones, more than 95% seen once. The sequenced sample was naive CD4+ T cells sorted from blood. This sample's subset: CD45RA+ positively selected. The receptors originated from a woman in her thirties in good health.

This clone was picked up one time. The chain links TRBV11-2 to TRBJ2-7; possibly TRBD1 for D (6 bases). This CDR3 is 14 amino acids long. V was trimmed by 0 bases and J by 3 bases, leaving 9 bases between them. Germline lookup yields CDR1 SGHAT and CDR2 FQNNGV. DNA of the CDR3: TGTGCCAGCAGCTTAGATCTGACAGGCTACGAGCAGTACTTC. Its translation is CASSLDLTGYEQYF. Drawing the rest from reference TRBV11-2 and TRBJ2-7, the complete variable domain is EAGVAQSPRYKIIEKRQSVAFWCNPISGHATLYWYQQILGQGPKLLIQFQNNGVVDDSQLPKDRFSAERLKGVDSTLKIQPAKLEDSAVYLCASSLDLTGYEQYFGPGTRLTVT.

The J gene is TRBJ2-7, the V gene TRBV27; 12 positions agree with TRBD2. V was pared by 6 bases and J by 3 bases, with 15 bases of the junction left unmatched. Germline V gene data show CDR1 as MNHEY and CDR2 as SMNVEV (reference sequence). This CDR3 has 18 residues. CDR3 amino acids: CASRKGARTSGKNYEQYF. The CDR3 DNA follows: TGTGCCAGCAGAAAAGGGGCACGGACTAGCGGGAAGAACTACGAGCAGTACTTC.

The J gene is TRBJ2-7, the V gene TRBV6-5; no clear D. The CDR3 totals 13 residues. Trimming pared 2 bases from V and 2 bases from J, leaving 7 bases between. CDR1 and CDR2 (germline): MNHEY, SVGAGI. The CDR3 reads CASSYQVTYEQYF. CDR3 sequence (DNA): TGTGCCAGCAGTTACCAGGTCACCTACGAGCAGTACTTC.

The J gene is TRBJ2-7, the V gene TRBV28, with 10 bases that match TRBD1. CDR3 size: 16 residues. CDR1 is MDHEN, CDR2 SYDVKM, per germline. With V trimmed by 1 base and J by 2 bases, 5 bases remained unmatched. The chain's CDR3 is CASSLYGQGVPYEQYF. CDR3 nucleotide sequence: TGTGCCAGCAGTTTATATGGACAGGGGGTCCCCTACGAGCAGTACTTC.

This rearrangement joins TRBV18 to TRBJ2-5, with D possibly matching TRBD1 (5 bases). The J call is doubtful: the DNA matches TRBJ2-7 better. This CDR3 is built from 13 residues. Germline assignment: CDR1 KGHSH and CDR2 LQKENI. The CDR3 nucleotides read TGTGCCAGCTCGCCTGCAGGGTTCTACGAGCAGTACTTC. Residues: CASSPAGFYEQYF.

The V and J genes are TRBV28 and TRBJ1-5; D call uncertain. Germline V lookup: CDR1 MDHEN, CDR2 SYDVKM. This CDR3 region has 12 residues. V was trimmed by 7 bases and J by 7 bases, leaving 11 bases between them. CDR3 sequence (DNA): TGTGCCAGCACCCCAAGTAGGCAGCCCCAGCATTTT. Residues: CASTPSRQPQHF.